Listed here are 12 T cell receptor beta chains from one sample, sequenced in a study of blood T cell repertoires in COVID-19. TCRdb's copy holds only in-frame clones and misses some; the assay was immunoSEQ multiplex PCR. Seen here are some 80,000 clones, 75% to 90% observed once, and the top ten hold just over 2.5%. Sequenced: peripheral blood. These receptors came from a human donor in a cohort sampled during active COVID-19.

Here the CDR3 reads CASTEDGTFFPEQFF. Written as DNA, the CDR3 is TGTGCCAGCACCGAGGATGGGACTTTCTTTCCTGAGCAGTTCTTC. The chain joins TRBV6-5 to TRBJ2-1; the D gene is possibly TRBD2 (6 bases). The ends were cut back, 7 bases at V and 9 bases at J, with 22 bases in the middle. The CDR3 totals 15 residues. Germline V gene sequence: CDR1 MNHEY, CDR2 SVGAGI.

The chain combines TRBV10-2 with TRBJ1-1, with D possibly matching TRBD1 (5 bases). CDR1 WSHSY and CDR2 SAAADI come from the germline V gene. The CDR3 extends over 14 amino acids. Trimming left V 4 bases short and J 6 bases short, with 15 bases between. The DNA for the CDR3 is TGCGCCAGCAGTGTCGGGGGGGGGAGCGCTGAAGCTTTCTTT. Amino acids: CASSVGGGSAEAFF.

This sequence joins TRBV7-8 and TRBJ2-6; 12 bases agree with TRBD1. After removal of 2 bases from V and 2 bases from J, the junction contained 4 bases not matched to a gene. This CDR3 comprises 18 residues. Per germline, CDR1 SGHVS and CDR2 FQNEAQ. CDR3 amino acids: CASSLRGQGATGANVLTF. The CDR3 DNA reads TGTGCCAGCAGCTTAAGGGGACAGGGGGCAACTGGGGCCAACGTCCTGACTTTC.

This clone appeared once. This chain connects TRBV6-2 or TRBV6-3 to TRBJ2-2; the D gene is possibly TRBD1 (6 bases). This CDR3 spans 17 amino acids. The V end was cut by 0 bases, the J end by 1 base, with 12 bases between. Germline V gene sequence: CDR1 MNHEY, CDR2 SVGEGT. The CDR3 DNA is TGTGCCAGCAGTTACTCGATCGCAGGGGTGAACACCGGGGAGCTGTTTTTT. Its translation is CASSYSIAGVNTGELFF.

This chain links TRBV27 with TRBJ1-1, with D possibly matching TRBD1 (5 bases). Germline CDR1 reads MNHEY; CDR2 reads SMNVEV (reference sequence). With 6 bases removed from V and 1 base from J, the gap between germline ends came to 12 bases. This CDR3 region has 14 residues. CDR3: CASSYDRRNTEAFF. The CDR3 nucleotides are TGTGCCAGCAGCTACGACAGAAGGAACACTGAAGCTTTCTTT.

Only one count was recorded for this clone. The V call is TRBV2, the J call TRBJ1-1, with TRBD1 identical over 10 bases. The length of the CDR3 is 15 residues. The V gene's germline CDR1 is SNHLY and CDR2 FYNNEI. The V gene end was trimmed by 4 bases and the J gene end by 4 bases; junction bases not matched to a gene: 6. Here the CDR3 reads CASSAPGQGITEAFF. The CDR3 DNA follows: TGTGCCAGCAGTGCACCGGGACAGGGGATCACTGAAGCTTTCTTT. The full variable domain, rest sourced from reference TRBV2 and TRBJ1-1, is EPEVTQTPSHQVTQMGQEVILRCVPISNHLYFYWYRQILGQKVEFLVSFYNNEISEKSEIFDDQFSVERPDGSNFTLKIRSTKLEDSAMYFCASSAPGQGITEAFFGQGTRLTVV.

This clone was seen just once. The chain joins TRBV7-6 to TRBJ2-5; D perhaps matches TRBD1 (6 bases). CDR1 and CDR2 from the germline V gene are SGHVS and FNYEAQ. The V end lost 2 bases, the J end lost 7 bases, and 14 bases lay between the germline ends. CDR3 length: 14 amino acids. For the CDR3, the DNA is TGTGCCAGCAGCTTAACAGGGCGTTCGGCGACCCAGTACTTC. This sequence encodes CASSLTGRSATQYF.

V is TRBV7-3 and J is TRBJ2-1; no firm D call. Trimming cost V 4 bases and J 0 bases, with 13 bases left between them. Germline lookup yields CDR1 SGHTA and CDR2 FQGTGA. The CDR3 has 16 residues. CDR3 residues: CASSSSTISSYNEQFF. The CDR3 nucleotides read TGTGCCAGCAGCTCGAGTACCATTAGCTCCTACAATGAGCAGTTCTTC. Looking up the rest from reference TRBV7-3 and TRBJ2-1 gives the full variable domain: GAGVSQTPSNKVTEKGKYVELRCDPISGHTALYWYRQSLGQGPEFLIYFQGTGAADDSGLPNDRFFAVRPEGSVSTLKIQRTERGDSAVYLCASSSSTISSYNEQFFGPGTRLTVL.

This clone was seen more than once but under ten times. The chain uses TRBV5-8 and TRBJ2-3, with a possible D match to TRBD2 (6 bases). V lost 3 bases, J lost 4 bases, and 9 bases lay in between. The germline V gene has CDR1 SGHTS and CDR2 YDEGEE. The CDR3 extends over 13 amino acids. The CDR3 nucleotides are TGTGCCAGCAGCTGGGGGAGGCCAGATACGCAGTATTTT. Its translation: CASSWGRPDTQYF. Filled out from reference TRBV5-8 and TRBJ2-3, the complete variable domain reads EAGVTQSPTHLIKTRGQQATLRCSPISGHTSVYWYQQALGLGLQFLLWYDEGEERNRGNFPPRFSGRQFPNYSSELNVNALELEDSALYLCASSWGRPDTQYFGPGTRLTVL.

The V gene is TRBV18, the J gene TRBJ2-7; 10 nucleotides match TRBD1. The ends lost 0 bases at V and 4 bases at J; junction bases unmatched: 12. From germline, CDR1 is KGHSH and CDR2 LQKENI. This CDR3 is 18 amino acids long. CDR3 in amino acids: CASSPPPGQGTKSYEQYF. The CDR3 nucleotides are TGTGCCAGCTCACCACCGCCGGGACAGGGGACGAAATCGTACGAGCAGTACTTC.

In this sample, this clone turned up once. The J gene is TRBJ2-1, the V gene TRBV30, with D possibly TRBD2 on 6 matching bases. V lost 0 bases to trimming and J lost 14 bases, with 17 bases between them. The germline V gene encodes CDR1 GTSNPN and CDR2 SVGIG (reference sequence). The CDR3 covers 13 residues. The CDR3 coding sequence is TGTGCCTGGAGTGTACAGCTGGGGTGGGGGGAGTTCTTC. This sequence encodes CAWSVQLGWGEFF.

In its sample, this clone was seen once. The chain uses TRBV19 and TRBJ2-2, with D tentatively TRBD1 (6 bases). The germline V gene encodes CDR1 LNHDA and CDR2 SQIVND (reference sequence). The CDR3 totals 16 residues. V was trimmed by 6 bases and J by 4 bases, leaving 18 bases between them. CDR3 amino acids: CASSPSTGGLTGELFF. CDR3 nucleotides: TGTGCCAGTAGCCCGTCGACAGGAGGTCTCACCGGGGAGCTGTTTTTT. Full variable domain (rest looked up from reference TRBV19 and TRBJ2-2): DGGITQSPKYLFRKEGQNVTLSCEQNLNHDAMYWYRQDPGQGLRLIYYSQIVNDFQKGDIAEGYSVSREKKESFPLTVTSAQKNPTAFYLCASSPSTGGLTGELFFGEGSRLTVL.